This T cell receptor (beta chain) was identified during a study of shared clonotypes between healthy human individuals. Naive CD8 cells comprised CD45RO-negative, CCR7-positively selected cells, excluding terminally differentiated effector memory CD45RA+ cells. Germline V gives CDR1 SEHNR, CDR2 FQNEAQ (reference sequence). The CDR3 runs 16 residues. J gave up 3 bases and V 5 bases, and 11 bases lay outside the gene matches. Study-level points and caveats: It was observed that roughly 5.5% of naive CD4 clonotypes were shared across four donors.

The table came from immunoSEQ multiplex PCR; TCRdb's copy has only in-frame clones and leaves some out. This sample has 800,000 to 950,000 clones; 90% to 98% occur once, and the top ten carry less than 0.3%. This clone has only one observation. Its target is not known. The clonotype comes from a man aged 30-40 years in good health. This chain uses TRBV7-9 with TRBJ2-7; TRBD2 agrees at 9 bases. What was sequenced was naive CD8+ T cells sorted from blood. In nucleotides, the CDR3 is TGTGCCAGCAGCCCCCGGACCGGGACTAGCCACTACGAGCAGTACTTC. Translated: CASSPRTGTSHYEQYF.